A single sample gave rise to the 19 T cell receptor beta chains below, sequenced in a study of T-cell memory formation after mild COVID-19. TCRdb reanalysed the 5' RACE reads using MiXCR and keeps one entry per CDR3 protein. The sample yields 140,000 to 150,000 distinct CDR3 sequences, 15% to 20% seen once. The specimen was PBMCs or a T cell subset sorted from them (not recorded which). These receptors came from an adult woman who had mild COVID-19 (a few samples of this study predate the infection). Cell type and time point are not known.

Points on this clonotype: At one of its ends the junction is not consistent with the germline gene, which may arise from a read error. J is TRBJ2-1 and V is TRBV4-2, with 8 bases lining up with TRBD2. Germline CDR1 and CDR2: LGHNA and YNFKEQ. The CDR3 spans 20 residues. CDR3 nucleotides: TGTGCCAGCAGACAAGTAGTTATAGTTCAGCGGGGGCCGTACCGGAATGAGCAGTTCTTC. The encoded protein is CASRQVVIVQRGPYRNEQFF.

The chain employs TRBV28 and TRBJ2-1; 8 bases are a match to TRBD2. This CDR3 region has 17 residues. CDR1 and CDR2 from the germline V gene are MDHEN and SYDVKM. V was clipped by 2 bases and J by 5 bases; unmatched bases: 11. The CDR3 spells CASSLDPSGRRHNEQFF. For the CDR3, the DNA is TGTGCCAGCAGTTTAGACCCCAGCGGGAGAAGGCACAATGAGCAGTTCTTC.

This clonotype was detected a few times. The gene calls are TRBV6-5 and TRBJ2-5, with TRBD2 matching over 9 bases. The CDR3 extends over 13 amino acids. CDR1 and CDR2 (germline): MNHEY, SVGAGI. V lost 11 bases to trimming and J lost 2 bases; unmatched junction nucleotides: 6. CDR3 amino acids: CAVTTSGQETQYF. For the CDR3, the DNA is TGTGCCGTGACGACTAGCGGACAAGAGACCCAGTACTTC.

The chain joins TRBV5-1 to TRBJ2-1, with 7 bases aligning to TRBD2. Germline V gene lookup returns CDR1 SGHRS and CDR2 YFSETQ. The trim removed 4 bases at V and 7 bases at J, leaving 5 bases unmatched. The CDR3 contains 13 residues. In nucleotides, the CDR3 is TGCGCCAGCAGCGCAGCCGGGAGGAATGAGCAGTTCTTC. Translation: CASSAAGRNEQFF.

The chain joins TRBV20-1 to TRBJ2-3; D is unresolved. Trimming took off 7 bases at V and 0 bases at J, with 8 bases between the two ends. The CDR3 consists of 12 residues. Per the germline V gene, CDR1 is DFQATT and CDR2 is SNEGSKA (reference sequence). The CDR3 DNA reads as TGCAGTGTCCAGACTAGCACAGATACGCAGTATTTT. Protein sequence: CSVQTSTDTQYF.

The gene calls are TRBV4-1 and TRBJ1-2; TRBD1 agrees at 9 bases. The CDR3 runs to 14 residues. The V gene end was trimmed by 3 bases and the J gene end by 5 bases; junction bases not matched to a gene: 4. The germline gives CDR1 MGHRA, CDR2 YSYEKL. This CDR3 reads CASSHDDRGYGYTF. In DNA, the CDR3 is TGCGCCAGCAGCCACGACGACAGGGGGTATGGCTACACCTTC.

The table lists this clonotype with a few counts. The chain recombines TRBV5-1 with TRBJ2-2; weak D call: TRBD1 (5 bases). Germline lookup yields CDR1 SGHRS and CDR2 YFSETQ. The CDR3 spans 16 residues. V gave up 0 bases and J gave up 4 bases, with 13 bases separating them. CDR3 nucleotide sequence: TGCGCCAGCAGCTTGGGTCCAGGGCACAGCACCGGGGAGCTGTTTTTT. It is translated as CASSLGPGHSTGELFF.

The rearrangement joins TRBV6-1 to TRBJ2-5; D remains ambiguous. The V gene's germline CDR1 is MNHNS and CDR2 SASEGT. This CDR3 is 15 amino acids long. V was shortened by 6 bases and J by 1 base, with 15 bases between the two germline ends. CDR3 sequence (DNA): TGTGCCAGCAGAATTCTGCTCTCGCTCCAAGAGACCCAGTACTTC. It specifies CASRILLSLQETQYF.

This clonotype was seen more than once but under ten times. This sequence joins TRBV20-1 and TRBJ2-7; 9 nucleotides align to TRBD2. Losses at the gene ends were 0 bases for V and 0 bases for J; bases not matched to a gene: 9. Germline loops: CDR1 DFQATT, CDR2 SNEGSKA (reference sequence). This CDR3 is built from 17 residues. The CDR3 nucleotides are TGCAGTGCTAGAGATCGGCTAGCGGGATATAACTCCTACGAGCAGTACTTC. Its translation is CSARDRLAGYNSYEQYF.

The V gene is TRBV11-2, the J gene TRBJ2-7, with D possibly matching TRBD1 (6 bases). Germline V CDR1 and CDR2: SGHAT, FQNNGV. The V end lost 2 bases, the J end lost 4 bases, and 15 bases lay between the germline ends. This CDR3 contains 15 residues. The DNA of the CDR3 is TGTGCCAGCAGCTTAAGTCAGGGGAATTGGTACGAGCAGTACTTC. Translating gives CASSLSQGNWYEQYF. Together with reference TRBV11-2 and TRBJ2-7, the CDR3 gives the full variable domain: EAGVAQSPRYKIIEKRQSVAFWCNPISGHATLYWYQQILGQGPKLLIQFQNNGVVDDSQLPKDRFSAERLKGVDSTLKIQPAKLEDSAVYLCASSLSQGNWYEQYFGPGTRLTVT.

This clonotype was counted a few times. The CDR3 loop reads CATTRGTLYQETQYF. The CDR3 nucleotides are TGTGCCACCACTCGAGGGACACTGTACCAAGAGACCCAGTACTTC. The chain carries TRBV15 and TRBJ2-5; the D gene is possibly TRBD1 (6 bases). This CDR3 has 15 residues. CDR1 is LNHNV and CDR2 is YYDKDF in the germline V gene (reference sequence). V was pared by 7 bases and J by 0 bases, with 15 bases between.

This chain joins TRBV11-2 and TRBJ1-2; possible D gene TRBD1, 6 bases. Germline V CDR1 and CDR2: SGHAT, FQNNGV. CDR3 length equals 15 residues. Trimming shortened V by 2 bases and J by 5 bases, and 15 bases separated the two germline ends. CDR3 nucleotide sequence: TGTGCCAGCAGCTTATCTGACCGGGGGGCGTATGGCTACACCTTC. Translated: CASSLSDRGAYGYTF.

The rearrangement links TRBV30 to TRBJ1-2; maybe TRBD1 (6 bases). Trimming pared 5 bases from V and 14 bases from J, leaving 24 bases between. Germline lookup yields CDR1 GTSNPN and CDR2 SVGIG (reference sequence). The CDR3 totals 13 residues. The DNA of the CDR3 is TGTGCCTGGGTGGGTCAGGGGCCCGGTTTGAAAACCTTC. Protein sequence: CAWVGQGPGLKTF.

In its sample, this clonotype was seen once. CDR3 loop: CASSFAGATDTQYF. CDR3 sequence (DNA): TGTGCCAGCAGTTTCGCGGGGGCCACAGATACGCAGTATTTT. This chain connects TRBV12-3 or TRBV12-4 to TRBJ2-3, with D possibly being TRBD2 (7 bases). Trimming took off 3 bases at V and 2 bases at J, with 9 bases between the two ends. CDR3 length: 14 amino acids.

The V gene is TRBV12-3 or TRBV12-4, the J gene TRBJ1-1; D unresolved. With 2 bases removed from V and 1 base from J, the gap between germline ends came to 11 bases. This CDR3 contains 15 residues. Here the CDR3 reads CASSLSGPENTEAFF. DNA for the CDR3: TGTGCCAGCAGTTTAAGCGGGCCAGAGAACACTGAAGCTTTCTTT.

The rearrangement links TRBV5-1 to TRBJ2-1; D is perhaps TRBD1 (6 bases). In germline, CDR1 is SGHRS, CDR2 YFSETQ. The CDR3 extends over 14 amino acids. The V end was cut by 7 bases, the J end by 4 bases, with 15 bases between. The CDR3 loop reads CASFKGTGYNEQFF. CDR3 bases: TGCGCCAGCTTTAAAGGAACAGGGTACAATGAGCAGTTCTTC.

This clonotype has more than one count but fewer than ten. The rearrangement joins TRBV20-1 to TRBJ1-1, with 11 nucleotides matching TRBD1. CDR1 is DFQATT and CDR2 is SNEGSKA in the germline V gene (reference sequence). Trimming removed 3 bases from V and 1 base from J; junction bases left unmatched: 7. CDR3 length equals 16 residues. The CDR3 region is CSASPGQGVGNTEAFF. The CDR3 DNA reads TGCAGTGCTAGCCCGGGACAGGGGGTCGGGAACACTGAAGCTTTCTTT.

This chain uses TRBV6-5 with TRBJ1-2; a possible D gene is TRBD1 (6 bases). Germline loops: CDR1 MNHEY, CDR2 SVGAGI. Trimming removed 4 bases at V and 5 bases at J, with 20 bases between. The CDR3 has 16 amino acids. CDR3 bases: TGTGCCAGCAGTTTTTACCCAAACAGGGCCCGGTATGGCTACACCTTC. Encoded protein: CASSFYPNRARYGYTF.

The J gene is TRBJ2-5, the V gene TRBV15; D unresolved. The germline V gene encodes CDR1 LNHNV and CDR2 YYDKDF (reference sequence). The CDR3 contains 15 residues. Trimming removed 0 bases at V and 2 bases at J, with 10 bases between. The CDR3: CATSRDVGIQETQYF. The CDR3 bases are TGTGCCACCAGCAGAGATGTAGGCATTCAAGAGACCCAGTACTTC.